These 3 T cell receptor beta chains were all obtained from the same sample, sequenced in a study of T cell repertoires in cytomegalovirus infection. These receptors' antigens are unknown. TCRdb used MiXCR to reprocess the reads, holding one entry per CDR3 protein. Of roughly 920,000 distinct CDR3 sequences listed, roughly 31% are singletons. The sequencing used cultured CD8+ T cells from PBMCs, collected from culture after CMV antigen stimulation. The receptors shown here come from a human donor in good health (CMV status not recorded). Some clones in this sample may be carry-over from other donors' samples.

The chain couples TRBV11-1 to TRBJ2-7, with D perhaps matching TRBD2 (6 bases). The germline gives CDR1 SGHAT, CDR2 FQDESV (reference sequence). The CDR3 has 13 amino acids. V was pared by 0 bases and J by 7 bases, with 10 bases between. CDR3 residues: CASSLARGGEQYV. In DNA form, the CDR3 reads TGTGCCAGCAGCTTAGCCCGGGGAGGAGAGCAGTACGTC.

This chain links TRBV19 with TRBJ2-7, with a possible D match to TRBD2 (6 bases). Trimming stripped 3 bases from V and 2 bases from J, with 8 bases between. This CDR3 comprises 13 residues. Looked up from germline, CDR1 is LNHDA and CDR2 is SQIVND (reference sequence). The chain's CDR3 is CASSMGLTYEQYF. The CDR3 DNA follows: TGTGCCAGTAGTATGGGACTGACCTACGAGCAGTACTTC.

The genes are TRBV12-3 or TRBV12-4 and TRBJ1-2; 10 bases map to TRBD1. Trimming at V came to 6 bases and at J to 7 bases, leaving 8 bases not matched to a gene. The CDR3 runs 14 residues. CDR3 loop: CASSPGQGGGGYTF. Written as DNA, the CDR3 is TGTGCCAGCAGCCCAGGACAGGGGGGAGGTGGCTACACCTTC.